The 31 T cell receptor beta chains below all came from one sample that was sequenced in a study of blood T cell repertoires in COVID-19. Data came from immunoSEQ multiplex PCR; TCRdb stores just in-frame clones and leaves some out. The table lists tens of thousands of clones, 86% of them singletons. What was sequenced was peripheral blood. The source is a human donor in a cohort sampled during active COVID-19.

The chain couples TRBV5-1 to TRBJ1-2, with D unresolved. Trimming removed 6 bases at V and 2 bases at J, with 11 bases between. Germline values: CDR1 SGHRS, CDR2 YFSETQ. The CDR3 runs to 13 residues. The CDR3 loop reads CASKMASNYGYTF. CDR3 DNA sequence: TGCGCCAGCAAGATGGCCTCAAACTATGGCTACACCTTC.

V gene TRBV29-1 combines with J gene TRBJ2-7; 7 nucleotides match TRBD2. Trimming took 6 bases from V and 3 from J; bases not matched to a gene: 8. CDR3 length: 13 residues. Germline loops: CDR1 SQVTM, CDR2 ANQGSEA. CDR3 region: CSVGGGFGYEQYF. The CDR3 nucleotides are TGCAGCGTCGGGGGAGGGTTCGGCTACGAGCAGTACTTC.

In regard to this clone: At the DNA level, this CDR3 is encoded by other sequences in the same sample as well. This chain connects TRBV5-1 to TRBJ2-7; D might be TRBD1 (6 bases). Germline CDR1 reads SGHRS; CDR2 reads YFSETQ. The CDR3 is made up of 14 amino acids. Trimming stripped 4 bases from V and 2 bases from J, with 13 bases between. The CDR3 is CASSPGTSAYEQYF. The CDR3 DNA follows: TGCGCCAGCAGCCCCGGGACATCAGCCTACGAGCAGTACTTC. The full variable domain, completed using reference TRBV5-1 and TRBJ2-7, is KAGVTQTPRYLIKTRGQQVTLSCSPISGHRSVSWYQQTPGQGLQFLFEYFSETQRNKGNFPGRFSGRQFSNSRSEMNVSTLELGDSALYLCASSPGTSAYEQYFGPGTRLTVT.

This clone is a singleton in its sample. CDR3 sequence (DNA): TGCGCCAGCAGCTTGAGGGACAGGGTGGACTCACCCCTCCACTTT. It translates to CASSLRDRVDSPLHF. This sequence joins TRBV5-1 and TRBJ1-6; 9 bases map to TRBD1. Germline-derived CDR1 and CDR2 are SGHRS and YFSETQ. V shed 1 base, J shed 10 bases, and the junction held 6 bases outside the gene matches. The CDR3 covers 15 residues.

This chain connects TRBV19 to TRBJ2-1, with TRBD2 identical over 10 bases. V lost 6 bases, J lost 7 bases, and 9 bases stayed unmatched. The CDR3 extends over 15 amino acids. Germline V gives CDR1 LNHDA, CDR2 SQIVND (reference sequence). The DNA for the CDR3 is TGTGCCAGTAGAACCGTAGCGGGGGGTCCAAATGAGCAGTTCTTC. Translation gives CASRTVAGGPNEQFF.

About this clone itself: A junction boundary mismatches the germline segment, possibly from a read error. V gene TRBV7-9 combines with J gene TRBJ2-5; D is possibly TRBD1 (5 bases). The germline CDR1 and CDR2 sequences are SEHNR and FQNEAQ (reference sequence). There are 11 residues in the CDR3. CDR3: CASSPATQGDF. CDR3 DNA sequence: TGTGCCAGCAGCCCTGCTACCCAAGGGGACTTC. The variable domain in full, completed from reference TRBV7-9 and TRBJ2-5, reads DTGVSQNPRHKITKRGQNVTFRCDPISEHNRLYWYRQTLGQGPEFLTYFQNEAQLEKSRLLSDRFSAERPKGSFSTLEIQRTEQGDSAMYLCASSPATQGDFGPGTRLLVL.

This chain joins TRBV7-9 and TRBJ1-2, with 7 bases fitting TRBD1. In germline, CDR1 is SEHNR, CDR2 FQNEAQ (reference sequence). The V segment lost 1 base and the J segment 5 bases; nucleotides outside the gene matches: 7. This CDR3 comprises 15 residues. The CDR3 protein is CASSLGSPTGYGYTF. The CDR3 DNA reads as TGTGCCAGCAGCTTAGGGAGCCCGACAGGGTATGGCTACACCTTC.

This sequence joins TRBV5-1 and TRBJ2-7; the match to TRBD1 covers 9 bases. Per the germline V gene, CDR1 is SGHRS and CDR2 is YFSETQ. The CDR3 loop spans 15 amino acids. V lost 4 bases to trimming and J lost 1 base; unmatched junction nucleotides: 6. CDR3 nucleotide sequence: TGCGCCAGCAGCACGACAGGGGGGAAATCCTACGAGCAGTACTTC. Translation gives CASSTTGGKSYEQYF.

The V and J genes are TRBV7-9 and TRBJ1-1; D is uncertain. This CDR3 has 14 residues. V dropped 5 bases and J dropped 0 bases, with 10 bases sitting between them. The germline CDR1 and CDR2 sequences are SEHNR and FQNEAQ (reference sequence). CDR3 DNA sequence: TGTGCCAGCAGCCACATCGCATTGAACACTGAAGCTTTCTTT. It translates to CASSHIALNTEAFF.

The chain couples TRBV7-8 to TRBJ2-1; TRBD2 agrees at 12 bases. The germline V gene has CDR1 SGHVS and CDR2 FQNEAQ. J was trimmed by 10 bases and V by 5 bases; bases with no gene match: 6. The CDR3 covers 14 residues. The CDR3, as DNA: TGTGCCAGCAGCCGGACTAGCGGGGCTCGCGAGCAGTTCTTC. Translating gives CASSRTSGAREQFF.

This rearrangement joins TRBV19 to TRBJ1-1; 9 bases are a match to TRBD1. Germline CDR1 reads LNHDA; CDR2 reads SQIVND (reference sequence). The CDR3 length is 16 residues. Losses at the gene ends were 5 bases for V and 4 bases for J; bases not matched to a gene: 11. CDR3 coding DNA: TGTGCCAGTAGTGTTGGGACAGGGCAGAAATCCACTGAAGCTTTCTTT. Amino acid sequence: CASSVGTGQKSTEAFF.

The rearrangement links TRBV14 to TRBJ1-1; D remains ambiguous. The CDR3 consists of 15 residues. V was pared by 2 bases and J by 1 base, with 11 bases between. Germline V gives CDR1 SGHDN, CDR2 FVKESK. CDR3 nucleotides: TGTGCCAGCAGCCAATTCGACACGACGAACACTGAAGCTTTCTTT. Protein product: CASSQFDTTNTEAFF.

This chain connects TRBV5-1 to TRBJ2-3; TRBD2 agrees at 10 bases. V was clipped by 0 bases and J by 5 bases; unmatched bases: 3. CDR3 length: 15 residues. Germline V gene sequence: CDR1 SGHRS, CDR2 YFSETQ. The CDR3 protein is CASSLVAGGGDTQYF. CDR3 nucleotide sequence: TGCGCCAGCAGCTTGGTAGCGGGAGGAGGAGATACGCAGTATTTT.

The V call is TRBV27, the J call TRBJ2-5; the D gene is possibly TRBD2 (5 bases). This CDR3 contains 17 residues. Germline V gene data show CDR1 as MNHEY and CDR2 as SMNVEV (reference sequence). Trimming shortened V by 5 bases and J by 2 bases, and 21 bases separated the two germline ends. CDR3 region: CASSLVGVPSGQETQYF. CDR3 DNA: TGTGCCAGCAGTCTGGTCGGGGTCCCTTCTGGACAAGAGACCCAGTACTTC.

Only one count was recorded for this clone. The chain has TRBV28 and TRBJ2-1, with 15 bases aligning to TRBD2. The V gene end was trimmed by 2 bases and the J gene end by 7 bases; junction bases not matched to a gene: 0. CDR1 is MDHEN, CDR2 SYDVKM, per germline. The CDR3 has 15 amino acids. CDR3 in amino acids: CASSLGLAGGNEQFF. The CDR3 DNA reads TGTGCCAGCAGTTTAGGACTAGCGGGAGGGAATGAGCAGTTCTTC.

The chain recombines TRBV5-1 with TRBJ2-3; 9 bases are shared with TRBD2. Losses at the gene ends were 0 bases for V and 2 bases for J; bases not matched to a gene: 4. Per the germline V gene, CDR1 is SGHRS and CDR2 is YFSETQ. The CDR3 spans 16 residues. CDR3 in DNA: TGCGCCAGCAGCTTGGCCACTAGCGGGTCCACAGATACGCAGTATTTT. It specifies CASSLATSGSTDTQYF.

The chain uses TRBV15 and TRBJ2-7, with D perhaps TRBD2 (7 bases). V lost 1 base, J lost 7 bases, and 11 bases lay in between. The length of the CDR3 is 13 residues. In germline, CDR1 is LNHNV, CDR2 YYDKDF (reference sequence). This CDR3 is CATSRGGGGEQYF. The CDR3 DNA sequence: TGTGCCACCAGCAGAGGGGGGGGCGGGGAGCAGTACTTC.

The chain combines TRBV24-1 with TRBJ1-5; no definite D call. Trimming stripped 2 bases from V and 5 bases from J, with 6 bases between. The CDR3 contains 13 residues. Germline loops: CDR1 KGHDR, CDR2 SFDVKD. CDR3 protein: CATSDSGDQPQHF. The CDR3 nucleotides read TGTGCCACCAGTGATTCGGGAGATCAGCCCCAGCATTTT.

The DNA of the CDR3 is TGTGCCAGCACCAGTTTCGGGGGTTACAATGAGCAGTTCTTC. Translation gives CASTSFGGYNEQFF. This chain joins TRBV11-2 and TRBJ2-1, with TRBD2 as a possible D gene (6 bases). The CDR3 covers 14 residues. Germline V lookup: CDR1 SGHAT, CDR2 FQNNGV. Trimming removed 7 bases from V and 4 bases from J, with 14 bases in between.

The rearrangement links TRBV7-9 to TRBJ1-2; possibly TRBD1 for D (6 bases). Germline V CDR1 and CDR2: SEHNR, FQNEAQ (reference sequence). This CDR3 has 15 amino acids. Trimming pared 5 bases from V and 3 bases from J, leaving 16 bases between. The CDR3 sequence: CASSPLGGRDYGYTF. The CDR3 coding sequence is TGTGCCAGCAGCCCTCTAGGGGGTAGGGACTATGGCTACACCTTC.

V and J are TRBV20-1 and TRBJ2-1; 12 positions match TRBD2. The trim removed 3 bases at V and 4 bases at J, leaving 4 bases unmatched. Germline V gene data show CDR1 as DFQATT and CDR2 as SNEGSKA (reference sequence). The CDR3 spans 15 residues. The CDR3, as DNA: TGCAGTGCTAGTGGACTAGCGGGGATTTACAATGAGCAGTTCTTC. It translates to CSASGLAGIYNEQFF.

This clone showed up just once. CDR3 sequence: CASSFEGQTLHF. The CDR3 DNA is TGCGCCAGCAGCTTTGAAGGACAAACCCTCCACTTT. The V gene is TRBV5-1, the J gene TRBJ1-6; TRBD1 might be the D (5 bases). This CDR3 is built from 12 residues. Germline V gives CDR1 SGHRS, CDR2 YFSETQ. V was shortened by 2 bases and J by 14 bases, with 11 bases between the two germline ends.

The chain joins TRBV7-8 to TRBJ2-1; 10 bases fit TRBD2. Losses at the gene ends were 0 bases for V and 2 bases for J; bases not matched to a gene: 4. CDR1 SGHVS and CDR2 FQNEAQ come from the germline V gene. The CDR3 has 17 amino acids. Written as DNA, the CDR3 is TGTGCCAGCAGCTTAGCAGTAACTAGCGGGACCTACAATGAGCAGTTCTTC. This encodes CASSLAVTSGTYNEQFF.

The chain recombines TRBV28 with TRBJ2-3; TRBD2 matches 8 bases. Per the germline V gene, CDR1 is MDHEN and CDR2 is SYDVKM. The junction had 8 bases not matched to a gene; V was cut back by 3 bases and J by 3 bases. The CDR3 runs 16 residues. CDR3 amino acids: CASSFLSSGSTDTQYF. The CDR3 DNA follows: TGTGCCAGCAGTTTTCTGTCAAGCGGGAGTACAGATACGCAGTATTTT.

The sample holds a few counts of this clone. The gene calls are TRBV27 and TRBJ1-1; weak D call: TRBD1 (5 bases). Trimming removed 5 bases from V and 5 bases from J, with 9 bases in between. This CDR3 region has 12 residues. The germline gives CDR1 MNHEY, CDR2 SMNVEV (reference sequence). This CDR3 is CASSPGGTEAFF. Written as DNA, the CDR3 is TGTGCCAGCAGTCCCGGGGGGACTGAAGCTTTCTTT.

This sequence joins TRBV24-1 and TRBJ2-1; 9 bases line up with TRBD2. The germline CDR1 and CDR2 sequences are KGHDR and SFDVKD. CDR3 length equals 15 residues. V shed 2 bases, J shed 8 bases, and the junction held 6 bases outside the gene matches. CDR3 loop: CATSDSRRGGDEQFF. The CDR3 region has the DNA TGTGCCACCAGTGATTCTCGGCGGGGGGGTGATGAGCAGTTCTTC.

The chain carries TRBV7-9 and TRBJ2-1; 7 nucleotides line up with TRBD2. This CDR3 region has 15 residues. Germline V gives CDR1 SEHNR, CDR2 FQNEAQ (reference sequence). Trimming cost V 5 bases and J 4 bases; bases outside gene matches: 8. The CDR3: CASSGSGTSYNEQFF. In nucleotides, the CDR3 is TGTGCCAGCAGCGGAAGCGGGACCTCTTACAATGAGCAGTTCTTC.

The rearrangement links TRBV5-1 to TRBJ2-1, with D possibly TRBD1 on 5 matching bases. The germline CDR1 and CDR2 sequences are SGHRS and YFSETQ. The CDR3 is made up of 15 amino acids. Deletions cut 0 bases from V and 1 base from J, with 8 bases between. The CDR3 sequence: CASSLGQGSYNEQFF. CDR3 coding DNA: TGCGCCAGCAGCTTGGGGCAGGGTTCCTACAATGAGCAGTTCTTC. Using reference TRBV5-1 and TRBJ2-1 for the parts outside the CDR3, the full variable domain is KAGVTQTPRYLIKTRGQQVTLSCSPISGHRSVSWYQQTPGQGLQFLFEYFSETQRNKGNFPGRFSGRQFSNSRSEMNVSTLELGDSALYLCASSLGQGSYNEQFFGPGTRLTVL.

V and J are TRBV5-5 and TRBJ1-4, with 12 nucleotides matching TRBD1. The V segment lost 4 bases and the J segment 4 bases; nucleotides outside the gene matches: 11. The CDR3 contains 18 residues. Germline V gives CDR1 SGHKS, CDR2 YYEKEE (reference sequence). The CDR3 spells CASSQEGTGGYINEKLFF. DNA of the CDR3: TGTGCCAGCAGCCAGGAAGGGACAGGGGGCTATATTAATGAAAAACTGTTTTTT.

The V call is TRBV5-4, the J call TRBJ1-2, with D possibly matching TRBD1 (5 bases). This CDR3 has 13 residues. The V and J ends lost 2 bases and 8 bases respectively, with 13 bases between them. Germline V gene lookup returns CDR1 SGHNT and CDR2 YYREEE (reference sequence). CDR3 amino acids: CASSFGREEGYTF. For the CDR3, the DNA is TGTGCCAGCAGCTTTGGCAGGGAGGAGGGCTACACCTTC.

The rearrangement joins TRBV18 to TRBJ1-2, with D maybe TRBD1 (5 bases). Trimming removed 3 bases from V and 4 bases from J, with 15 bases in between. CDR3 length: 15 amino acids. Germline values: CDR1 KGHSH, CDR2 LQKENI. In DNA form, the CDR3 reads TGTGCCAGCTCACCGCAGGGTGTTTGGGGCTATGGCTACACCTTC. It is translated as CASSPQGVWGYGYTF.